This TCR beta chain was found in a study of tumor-infiltrating lymphocytes in oesophageal squamous cell carcinoma. From the PCR reads, TCRdb called clonotypes with MiXCR, one entry per CDR3 protein. The sample holds 15,000 to 20,000 distinct CDR3 sequences, 40% to 50% seen once. Ends included, the CDR3 has 17 residues. The germline V gene encodes CDR1 SGHTA and CDR2 FQGTGA. To note about this clonotype: Here the CDR3 omits its conserved ending phenylalanine or tryptophan, so a read error is the likely source. The DNA is omitted, as the CDR3 cannot be located on it reliably, and the CDR3 follows TCRdb's listing.

The chain combines TRBV7-3 with TRBJ2-5; the D call in the table, TRBD2, was not verified against the DNA. This clonotype originated in a male donor with esophageal squamous cell carcinoma. The sample was esophageal tumor tissue. Here the CDR3 reads CASSLVASGRAEQYFGN.